This paragraph reports one T cell receptor beta chain. The antigen is unknown. Described treatment: oral pan-JAK inhibitor, 5-10 mg twice daily. Lesional scalp tissue (obtained by punch biopsy) and peripheral blood were collected from alopecia areata patients. The data derive from a study of CD8+ T cells in alopecia areata. Looking at the study overall: Treated patients received oral tofacitinib, 5 to 10 mg twice daily.

Reverse transcription of extracted RNA yielded cDNA, which provided the sequencing template. The repertoire was sequenced with immunoSEQ multiplex PCR; TCRdb's copy has only in-frame clones and lacks some. The table has approximately 180,000 clones, around 64% seen once. Study outcomes and limitations: Many expanded lesional clones persisted in scalp and blood during tofacitinib treatment.

Material: CD4+ T cells sorted from blood, obtained around week 50, from a patient treated with tofacitinib. The sequence derives from a human donor with alopecia areata.

For the CDR3, the DNA is TGCAGCGTTGAAGGGGTCTATGGCTACACCTTC. Translating it yields CSVEGVYGYTF. V and J are TRBV29-1 and TRBJ1-2; the D is unclear. Germline assignment: CDR1 SQVTM and CDR2 ANQGSEA. The V end lost 1 base, the J end lost 4 bases, and 4 bases lay between the germline ends. The CDR3 has 11 amino acids.